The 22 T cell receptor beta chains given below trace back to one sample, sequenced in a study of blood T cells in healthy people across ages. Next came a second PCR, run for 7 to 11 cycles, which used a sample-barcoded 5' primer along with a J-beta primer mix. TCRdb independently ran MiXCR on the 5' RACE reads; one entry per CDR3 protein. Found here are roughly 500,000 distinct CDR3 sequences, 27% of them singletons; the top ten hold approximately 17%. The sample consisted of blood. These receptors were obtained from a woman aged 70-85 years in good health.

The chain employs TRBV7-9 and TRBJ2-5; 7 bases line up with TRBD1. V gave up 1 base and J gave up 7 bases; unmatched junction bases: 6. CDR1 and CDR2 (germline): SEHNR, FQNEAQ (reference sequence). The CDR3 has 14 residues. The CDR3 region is CASSLDRQGRTQYF. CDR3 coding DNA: TGTGCCAGCAGCTTAGATCGACAGGGACGGACCCAGTACTTC.

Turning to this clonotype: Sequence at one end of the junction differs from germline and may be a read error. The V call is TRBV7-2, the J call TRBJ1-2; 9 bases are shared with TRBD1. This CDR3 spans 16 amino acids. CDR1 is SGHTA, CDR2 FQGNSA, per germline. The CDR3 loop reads CASTLAPVGQGSGYTF. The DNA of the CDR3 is TGTGCCAGCACCTTAGCGCCTGTGGGACAGGGTAGTGGCTACACCTTC. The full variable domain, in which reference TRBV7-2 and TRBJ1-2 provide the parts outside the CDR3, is GAGVSQSPSNKVTEKGKDVELRCDPISGHTALYWYRQSLGQGLEFLIYFQGNSAPDKSGLPSDRFSAERTGGSVSTLTIQRTQQEDSAVYLCASTLAPVGQGSGYTFGSGTRLTVV.

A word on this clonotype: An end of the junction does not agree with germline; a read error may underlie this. The CDR3: CSARDNPLRGNTIYF. The CDR3 nucleotides are TGCAGTGCTCGAGACAATCCTCTCCGCGGAAACACCATATATTTT. This sequence joins TRBV20-1 and TRBJ1-3; D not certain. The CDR3 consists of 15 residues. The V gene's germline CDR1 is DFQATT and CDR2 SNEGSKA (reference sequence).

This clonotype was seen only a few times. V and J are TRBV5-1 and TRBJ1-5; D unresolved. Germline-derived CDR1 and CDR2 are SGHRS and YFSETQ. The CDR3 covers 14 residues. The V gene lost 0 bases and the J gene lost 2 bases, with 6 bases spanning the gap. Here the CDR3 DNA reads TGCGCCAGCAGCTTGGGTATCGGCAATCAGCCCCAGCATTTT. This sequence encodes CASSLGIGNQPQHF.

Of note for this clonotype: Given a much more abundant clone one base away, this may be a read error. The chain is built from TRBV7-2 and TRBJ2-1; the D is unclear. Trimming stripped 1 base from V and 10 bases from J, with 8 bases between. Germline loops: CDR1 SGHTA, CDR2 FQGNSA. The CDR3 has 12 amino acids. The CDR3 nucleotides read TGTGCCAGCAGCTTAGTGGCCAGGGAGCAGTTCTTC. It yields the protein CASSLVAREQFF.

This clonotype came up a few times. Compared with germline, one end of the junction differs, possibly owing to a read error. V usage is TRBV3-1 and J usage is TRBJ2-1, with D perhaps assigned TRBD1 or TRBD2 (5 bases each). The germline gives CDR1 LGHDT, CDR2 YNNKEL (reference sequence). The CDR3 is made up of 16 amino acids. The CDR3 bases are TGTGCCAGTAGCCAGGGACGGTCGAGCTCCTACAATGAGCAGTTCTTC. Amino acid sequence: CASSQGRSSSYNEQFF.

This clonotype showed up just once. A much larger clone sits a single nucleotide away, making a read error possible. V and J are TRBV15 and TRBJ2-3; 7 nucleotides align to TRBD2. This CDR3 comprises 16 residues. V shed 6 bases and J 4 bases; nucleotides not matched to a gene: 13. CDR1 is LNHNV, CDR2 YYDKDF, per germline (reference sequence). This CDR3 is CATSPAGYTSADTQYF. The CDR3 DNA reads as TGTGCCACCAGTCCCGCGGGTTACACTAGCGCAGATACGCAGTATTTT.

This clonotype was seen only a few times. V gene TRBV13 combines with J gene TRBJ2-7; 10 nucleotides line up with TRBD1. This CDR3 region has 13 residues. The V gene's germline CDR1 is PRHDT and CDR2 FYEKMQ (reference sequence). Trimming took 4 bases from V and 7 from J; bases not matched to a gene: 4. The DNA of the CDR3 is TGTGCCAGCAGCTCACGGGACAGGGGTGAGCAGTACTTC. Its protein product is CASSSRDRGEQYF. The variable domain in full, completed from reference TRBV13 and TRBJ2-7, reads AAGVIQSPRHLIKEKRETATLKCYPIPRHDTVYWYQQGPGQDPQFLISFYEKMQSDKGSIPDRFSAQQFSDYHSELNMSSLELGDSALYFCASSSRDRGEQYFGPGTRLTVT.

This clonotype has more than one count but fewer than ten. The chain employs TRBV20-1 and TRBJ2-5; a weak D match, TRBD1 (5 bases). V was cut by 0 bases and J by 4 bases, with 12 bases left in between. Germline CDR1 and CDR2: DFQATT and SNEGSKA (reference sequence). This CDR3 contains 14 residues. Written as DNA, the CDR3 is TGCAGTGCTAGAGAACCCAGGGTAGGAGAGACCCAGTACTTC. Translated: CSAREPRVGETQYF.

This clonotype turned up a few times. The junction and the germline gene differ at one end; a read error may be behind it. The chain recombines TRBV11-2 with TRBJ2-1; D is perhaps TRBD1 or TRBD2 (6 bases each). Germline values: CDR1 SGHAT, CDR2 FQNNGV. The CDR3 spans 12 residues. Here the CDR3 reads CASSPPLGGEYF. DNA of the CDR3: TGTGCCAGCAGCCCACCCCTGGGGGGCGAGTACTTC. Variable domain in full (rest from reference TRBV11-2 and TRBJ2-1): EAGVAQSPRYKIIEKRQSVAFWCNPISGHATLYWYQQILGQGPKLLIQFQNNGVVDDSQLPKDRFSAERLKGVDSTLKIQPAKLEDSAVYLCASSPPLGGEYFGPGTRLTVL.

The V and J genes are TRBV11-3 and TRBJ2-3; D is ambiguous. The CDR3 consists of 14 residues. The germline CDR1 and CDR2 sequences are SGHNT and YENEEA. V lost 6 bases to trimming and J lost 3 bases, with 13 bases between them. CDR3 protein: CASSRMITTDTQYF. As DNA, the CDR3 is TGTGCCAGCAGTCGAATGATTACAACAGATACGCAGTATTTT.

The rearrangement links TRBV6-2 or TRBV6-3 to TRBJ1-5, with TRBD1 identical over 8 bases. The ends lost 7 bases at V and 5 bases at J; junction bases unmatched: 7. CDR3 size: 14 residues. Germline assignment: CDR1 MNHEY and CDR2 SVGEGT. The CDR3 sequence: CASTRTGSDQPQHF. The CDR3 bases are TGTGCCAGCACCAGGACAGGGTCCGATCAGCCCCAGCATTTT.

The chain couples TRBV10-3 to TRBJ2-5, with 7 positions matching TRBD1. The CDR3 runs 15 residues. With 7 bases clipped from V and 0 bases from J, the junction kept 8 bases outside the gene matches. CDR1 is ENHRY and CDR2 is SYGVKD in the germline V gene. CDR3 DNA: TGTGCCATCAATGATGACAGGGACAACCAAGAGACCCAGTACTTC. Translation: CAINDDRDNQETQYF.

The CDR3 sequence is CASSPWGADNIQYF. CDR3 sequence (DNA): TGTGCCAGTAGTCCCTGGGGGGCGGATAACATTCAGTACTTC. The genes are TRBV19 and TRBJ2-4; perhaps D is TRBD1 or TRBD2 (6 bases each). The CDR3 is 14 residues long. Deletions cut 5 bases from V and 7 bases from J, with 15 bases between. Germline loops: CDR1 LNHDA, CDR2 SQIVND (reference sequence). Drawing the rest from reference TRBV19 and TRBJ2-4, the complete variable domain is DGGITQSPKYLFRKEGQNVTLSCEQNLNHDAMYWYRQDPGQGLRLIYYSQIVNDFQKGDIAEGYSVSREKKESFPLTVTSAQKNPTAFYLCASSPWGADNIQYFGAGTRLSVL.

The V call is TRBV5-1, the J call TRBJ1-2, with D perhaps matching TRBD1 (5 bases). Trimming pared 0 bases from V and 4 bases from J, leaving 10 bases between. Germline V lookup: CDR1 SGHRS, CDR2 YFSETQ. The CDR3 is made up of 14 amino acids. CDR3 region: CASSLEWGSYGYTF. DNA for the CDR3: TGCGCCAGCAGCTTGGAATGGGGGAGCTATGGCTACACCTTC.

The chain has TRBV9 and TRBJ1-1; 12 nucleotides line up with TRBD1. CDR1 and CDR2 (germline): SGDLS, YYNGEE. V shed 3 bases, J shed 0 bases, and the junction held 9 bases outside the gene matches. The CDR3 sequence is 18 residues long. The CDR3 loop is CASSASGTGGPMNTEAFF. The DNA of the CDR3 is TGTGCCAGCAGCGCATCCGGGACAGGGGGCCCCATGAACACTGAAGCTTTCTTT.

The CDR3 sequence: CASTGVYVTDTQYF. The DNA of the CDR3 is TGTGCCAGCACAGGGGTCTATGTCACAGATACGCAGTATTTT. V gene TRBV25-1 combines with J gene TRBJ2-3, with TRBD1 as a possible D gene (6 bases). The ends were cut back, 7 bases at V and 2 bases at J, with 13 bases in the middle. This CDR3 contains 14 residues. Germline CDR1 MGHDK, CDR2 SYGVNS.

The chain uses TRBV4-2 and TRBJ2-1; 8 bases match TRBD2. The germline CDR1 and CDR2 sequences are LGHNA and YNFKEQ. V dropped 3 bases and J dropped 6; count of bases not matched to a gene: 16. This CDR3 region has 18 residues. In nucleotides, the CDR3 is TGTGCCAGCAGCCAGAGTACCGGGACTAGGGTATCCGTCAATGAGCAGTTCTTC. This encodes CASSQSTGTRVSVNEQFF.

Here the CDR3 reads CASSPWGQAHEKLFF. CDR3 in DNA: TGTGCCAGCAGCCCCTGGGGACAGGCCCATGAAAAACTGTTTTTT. The genes are TRBV7-9 and TRBJ1-4; 8 bases are shared with TRBD1. The CDR3 runs to 15 residues. V gave up 5 bases and J gave up 6 bases; unmatched junction bases: 8. The germline V gene encodes CDR1 SEHNR and CDR2 FQNEAQ (reference sequence). The variable domain in full, with the rest retrieved from reference TRBV7-9 and TRBJ1-4, is DTGVSQNPRHKITKRGQNVTFRCDPISEHNRLYWYRQTLGQGPEFLTYFQNEAQLEKSRLLSDRFSAERPKGSFSTLEIQRTEQGDSAMYLCASSPWGQAHEKLFFGSGTQLSVL.

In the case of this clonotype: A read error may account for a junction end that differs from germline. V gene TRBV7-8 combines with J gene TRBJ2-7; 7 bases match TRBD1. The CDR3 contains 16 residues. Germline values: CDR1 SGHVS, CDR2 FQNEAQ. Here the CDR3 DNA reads TGTGCCAGCAGGGAACAGCGAGGGGGCGGCTCCTACGAGCGGTACTTC. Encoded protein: CASREQRGGGSYERYF. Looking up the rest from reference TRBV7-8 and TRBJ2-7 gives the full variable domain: GAGVSQSPRYKVAKRGQDVALRCDPISGHVSLFWYQQALGQGPEFLTYFQNEAQLDKSGLPSDRFFAERPEGSVSTLKIQRTQQEDSAVYLCASREQRGGGSYERYFGPGTRLTVT.

CDR3 nucleotide sequence: TGTGCCACCAGCAGGACCCGAGGGGGCGCGATCAATGAGCAGTTCTTC. Encoded protein: CATSRTRGGAINEQFF. The V and J genes are TRBV15 and TRBJ2-1, with TRBD1 matching over 7 bases. This CDR3 spans 16 amino acids. V dropped 3 bases and J dropped 6; count of bases not matched to a gene: 11. Germline-derived CDR1 and CDR2 are LNHNV and YYDKDF (reference sequence).

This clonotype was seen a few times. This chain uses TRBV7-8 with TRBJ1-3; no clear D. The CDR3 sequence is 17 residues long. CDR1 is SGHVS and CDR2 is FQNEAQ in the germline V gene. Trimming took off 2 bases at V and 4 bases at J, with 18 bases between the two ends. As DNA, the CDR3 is TGTGCCAGCAGCTTAACCCGATACAGTGTAGGGGGAAACACCATATATTTT. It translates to CASSLTRYSVGGNTIYF.